The next 32 T cell receptor beta chains were all read from a single sample in a study of blood T cells in healthy people across ages. A second PCR of about 7 to 12 cycles used a sample-barcoded 5' primer and a J-beta primer mix. TCRdb used MiXCR to reprocess the 5' RACE reads, holding one entry per CDR3 protein. This table has 1.5 million to 2 million distinct CDR3 sequences, around half appearing once. Sequenced material: blood. These receptors originate from a woman aged 40 to 49 in good health.

As to this clonotype: Since a much larger clone is just one base distant, this may be a read error. The CDR3 sequence is CASNRGTAYEQYF. The DNA of the CDR3 is TGTGCCAGCAATCGCGGGACAGCTTACGAGCAGTACTTC. The chain combines TRBV6-1 with TRBJ2-5; D possibly corresponds to TRBD1 (7 bases). The J call may be wrong; the DNA end is better matched by TRBJ2-7. Germline V CDR1 and CDR2: MNHNS, SASEGT. The CDR3 is made up of 13 amino acids.

The rearrangement uses TRBV11-2 and TRBJ2-5; D is undetermined. With 6 bases removed from V and 1 base from J, the gap between germline ends came to 12 bases. The CDR3 consists of 14 residues. CDR1 is SGHAT and CDR2 is FQNNGV in the germline V gene. The DNA for the CDR3 is TGTGCCAGCAGTCCTCTCTCCATCCAAGAGACCCAGTACTTC. Protein: CASSPLSIQETQYF.

The chain has TRBV7-9 and TRBJ1-5, with D maybe TRBD1 (5 bases). Trimming cost V 1 base and J 0 bases, with 19 bases left between them. The CDR3 extends over 19 amino acids. The germline gives CDR1 SEHNR, CDR2 FQNEAQ (reference sequence). CDR3 in DNA: TGTGCCAGCAGCTTAGGTTTAAGGGGCACCTCCGATAGCAATCAGCCCCAGCATTTT. Translated: CASSLGLRGTSDSNQPQHF.

This clonotype was seen a few times. The chain is built from TRBV10-2 and TRBJ1-4; D possibly corresponds to TRBD1 (5 bases). Per the germline V gene, CDR1 is WSHSY and CDR2 is SAAADI. The CDR3 loop spans 14 amino acids. With 6 bases removed from V and 5 bases from J, the gap between germline ends came to 13 bases. The CDR3 nucleotides are TGCGCCAGCAGCCGGTCGGGGGAAAATGAAAAACTGTTTTTT. It yields the protein CASSRSGENEKLFF.

The V and J genes are TRBV10-3 and TRBJ1-2; D remains unclear. The CDR3 covers 13 residues. Trimming took off 3 bases at V and 3 bases at J, with 8 bases between the two ends. Germline V lookup: CDR1 ENHRY, CDR2 SYGVKD. The CDR3: CAISEPAHYGYTF. DNA of the CDR3: TGTGCCATCAGTGAACCAGCTCACTATGGCTACACCTTC.

The chain joins TRBV7-9 to TRBJ1-2; D ambiguous. Germline V gene sequence: CDR1 SEHNR, CDR2 FQNEAQ (reference sequence). The CDR3 runs to 16 residues. The ends were cut back, 0 bases at V and 4 bases at J, with 15 bases in the middle. As DNA, the CDR3 is TGTGCCAGCAGCTTAGCTTCCCCGAGAAGCAGCTATGGCTACACCTTC. Its protein is CASSLASPRSSYGYTF.

The genes are TRBV4-3 and TRBJ2-7; D is perhaps TRBD2 (6 bases). This CDR3 has 16 residues. CDR1 is LGHNA and CDR2 is YSLEER in the germline V gene. Trimming removed 0 bases from V and 3 bases from J, with 15 bases in between. The CDR3 region has the DNA TGCGCCAGCAGCCAAGATCCGGAGGGAACTCTCTACGAGCAGTACTTC. This gives the protein CASSQDPEGTLYEQYF.

V is TRBV6-5 and J is TRBJ2-3; D is uncertain. The CDR3 loop spans 18 amino acids. Germline lookup yields CDR1 MNHEY and CDR2 SVGAGI. The V end lost 0 bases, the J end lost 0 bases, and 16 bases lay between the germline ends. The CDR3 loop reads CASSYSIPSALSTDTQYF. For the CDR3, the DNA is TGTGCCAGCAGTTACTCGATCCCCTCAGCCCTTAGCACAGATACGCAGTATTTT.

The chain recombines TRBV27 with TRBJ2-7; D may match TRBD1 or TRBD2 (5 bases each). CDR1 and CDR2 (germline): MNHEY, SMNVEV (reference sequence). The CDR3 is 15 residues long. V was trimmed by 4 bases and J by 1 base, leaving 14 bases between them. The chain's CDR3 is CASSSGTAESYEQYF. The CDR3 nucleotides are TGTGCCAGCAGTTCCGGGACCGCCGAATCCTACGAGCAGTACTTC.

This clonotype has at least ten counts. The genes are TRBV12-3 or TRBV12-4 and TRBJ2-7, with D hard to call. The length of the CDR3 is 12 residues. The V end lost 2 bases, the J end lost 2 bases, and 4 bases lay between the germline ends. The CDR3 region is CASSLSPYEQYF. CDR3 in DNA: TGTGCCAGCAGTTTATCCCCCTACGAGCAGTACTTC.

This chain's CDR3 is CASSSPSFPRTPPGDTQYF. The CDR3 DNA sequence: TGTGCCAGCAGCTCCCCAAGCTTTCCTAGGACTCCTCCTGGCGATACGCAGTATTTT. The chain carries TRBV4-2 and TRBJ2-3, with a tentative D call TRBD2 (5 bases). Trimming took off 5 bases at V and 6 bases at J, with 30 bases between the two ends. This CDR3 has 19 residues. CDR1 is LGHNA, CDR2 YNFKEQ, per germline.

The CDR3 sequence: CASRPAAGTAYEQYF. DNA for the CDR3: TGTGCCAGCAGACCGGCCGCCGGGACAGCCTACGAGCAGTACTTC. V usage is TRBV6-2 or TRBV6-3 and J usage is TRBJ2-7; TRBD1 matches 7 bases. Germline-derived CDR1 and CDR2 are MNHEY and SVGEGT. The CDR3 runs to 15 residues. The trim removed 6 bases at V and 2 bases at J, leaving 10 bases unmatched.

This clonotype was picked up a small number of times. The CDR3: CATSRGTGGSTDTQYF. DNA of the CDR3: TGTGCCACCAGCAGAGGTACAGGGGGTAGCACAGATACGCAGTATTTT. V gene TRBV15 combines with J gene TRBJ2-3; TRBD1 matches at 8 bases. Unmatched junction bases numbered 3, after V lost 1 base and J lost 0 bases. The length of the CDR3 is 16 residues. Germline CDR1 LNHNV, CDR2 YYDKDF (reference sequence).

This rearrangement joins TRBV5-1 to TRBJ2-3, with 9 bases aligning to TRBD2. The length of the CDR3 is 16 residues. Germline CDR1 SGHRS, CDR2 YFSETQ. V trimming: 4 bases; J trimming: 0 bases; junction bases outside the gene matches: 6. CDR3 sequence reads: CASSLGTSQSTDTQYF. For the CDR3, the DNA is TGCGCCAGCAGCCTCGGGACTAGCCAAAGCACAGATACGCAGTATTTT.

This chain joins TRBV28 and TRBJ1-1; D unclear. V dropped 3 bases and J dropped 2 bases, with 13 bases sitting between them. The germline CDR1 and CDR2 sequences are MDHEN and SYDVKM. The CDR3 spans 15 residues. The CDR3, as DNA: TGTGCCAGCAGTTTTAGAGTCCCGGGAAACACTGAAGCTTTCTTT. Translated, it gives CASSFRVPGNTEAFF.

This clonotype has a handful of counts. The chain is built from TRBV20-1 and TRBJ2-5; TRBD1 aligns across 8 bases. This CDR3 comprises 15 residues. Unmatched junction bases numbered 7, after V lost 2 bases and J lost 2 bases. Germline assignment: CDR1 DFQATT and CDR2 SNEGSKA (reference sequence). DNA for the CDR3: TGCAGTGCTAGACTCGGACAGGGCTATCAAGAGACCCAGTACTTC. It codes for CSARLGQGYQETQYF.

Written as DNA, the CDR3 is TGTGCCAGCAGCTTAGCGTTCGGGGACTCTCCCTCCTACAATGAGCAGTTCTTC. This codes for CASSLAFGDSPSYNEQFF. The chain is built from TRBV7-9 and TRBJ2-1; a weak D match, TRBD2 (6 bases). CDR1 and CDR2 from the germline V gene are SEHNR and FQNEAQ (reference sequence). CDR3 length: 18 residues. V lost 0 bases, J lost 0 bases, and 15 bases lay in between.

The sample holds many counts of this clonotype. This chain's CDR3 is CASSNSQETQYF. CDR3 nucleotide sequence: TGTGCCAGCAGTAACAGCCAAGAGACCCAGTACTTC. This chain links TRBV6-2 or TRBV6-3 with TRBJ2-5; D unresolved. CDR1 and CDR2 (germline): MNHEY, SVGEGT. This CDR3 contains 12 residues. Trimming took 5 bases from V and 1 from J, leaving 5 bases between them.

The chain combines TRBV29-1 with TRBJ2-7; D is ambiguous. TRBJ2-5 explains the end of the DNA better; the J call may be wrong. Germline V CDR1 and CDR2: SQVTM, ANQGSEA. The CDR3 length is 12 residues. The CDR3 region has the DNA TGCAGCGCTATTCGTATGCAAGAGACCCAGTACTTC. Encoded protein: CSAIRMQETQYF.

This clonotype was counted only a few times. This chain links TRBV20-1 with TRBJ2-5; D perhaps matches TRBD1 (6 bases). The V gene's germline CDR1 is DFQATT and CDR2 SNEGSKA (reference sequence). The CDR3 is 11 amino acids. Trimming took off 5 bases at V and 5 bases at J, with 9 bases between the two ends. As DNA, the CDR3 is TGCAGTGCTCCGCAGGGGGAGACCCAGTACTTC. It specifies CSAPQGETQYF.

This clonotype has a handful of counts. The V gene is TRBV20-1, the J gene TRBJ2-1, with 7 bases lining up with TRBD2. V shed 1 base, J shed 7 bases, and the junction held 10 bases outside the gene matches. CDR1 DFQATT and CDR2 SNEGSKA come from the germline V gene (reference sequence). This CDR3 is 15 amino acids long. This chain's CDR3 is CSARVGGRGINEQFF. DNA for the CDR3: TGCAGTGCTAGAGTGGGTGGGCGGGGGATTAATGAGCAGTTCTTC.

The CDR3 sequence is CASSSQRGQTLNYGYTF. The CDR3 DNA reads as TGTGCCAGCAGCTCTCAGCGGGGGCAGACCCTTAACTATGGCTACACCTTC. The V gene is TRBV9, the J gene TRBJ1-2; D may be TRBD1 (6 bases). The CDR3 spans 17 residues. Trimming removed 4 bases at V and 1 base at J, with 20 bases between. Germline V gene sequence: CDR1 SGDLS, CDR2 YYNGEE.

This clonotype was counted a single time. J is TRBJ1-4 and V is TRBV5-1, with D unclear. Germline V lookup: CDR1 SGHRS, CDR2 YFSETQ. Trimming removed 4 bases from V and 7 bases from J, with 14 bases in between. CDR3 length: 14 residues. The CDR3 DNA follows: TGCGCCAGCAGCCCCCAGGACGGTAGTGAAAAACTGTTTTTT. This sequence encodes CASSPQDGSEKLFF.

The chain couples TRBV5-1 to TRBJ1-1; TRBD1 might be the D (5 bases). The V and J ends lost 0 bases and 10 bases respectively, with 10 bases between them. Germline assignment: CDR1 SGHRS and CDR2 YFSETQ. CDR3 length equals 12 residues. The CDR3 spells CASSLDQGGAFF. The CDR3 coding sequence is TGCGCCAGCAGCTTGGATCAGGGAGGAGCTTTCTTT. Combining the CDR3 with reference TRBV5-1 and TRBJ1-1 gives the whole variable domain KAGVTQTPRYLIKTRGQQVTLSCSPISGHRSVSWYQQTPGQGLQFLFEYFSETQRNKGNFPGRFSGRQFSNSRSEMNVSTLELGDSALYLCASSLDQGGAFFGQGTRLTVV.

This clonotype was observed a handful of times. This chain links TRBV28 with TRBJ2-3; 7 bases are a match to TRBD2. The germline V gene encodes CDR1 MDHEN and CDR2 SYDVKM. V trimming: 7 bases; J trimming: 0 bases; junction bases outside the gene matches: 4. CDR3 length: 14 amino acids. The CDR3 nucleotides read TGTGCCAGCATCCCTAGCGGTAGCACAGATACGCAGTATTTT. Protein sequence: CASIPSGSTDTQYF.

CDR3 loop: CASGRASGGRGTDTQYF. The CDR3 DNA sequence: TGCGCCAGCGGTCGGGCGTCGGGGGGCCGTGGCACAGATACGCAGTATTTT. The gene calls are TRBV5-1 and TRBJ2-3; a possible D gene is TRBD2 (7 bases). Deletions cut 7 bases from V and 1 base from J, with 22 bases between. The CDR3 has 17 amino acids. CDR1 and CDR2 (germline): SGHRS, YFSETQ.

This chain connects TRBV7-2 to TRBJ2-5; possibly TRBD1 for D (6 bases). V lost 5 bases and J 5 bases, leaving 12 bases between the germline ends. CDR1 is SGHTA, CDR2 FQGNSA, per germline. This CDR3 contains 13 residues. CDR3 nucleotide sequence: TGTGCCAGCAGCGTTTGGGGGCTGGAGACCCAGTACTTC. Its protein product is CASSVWGLETQYF. Together with reference TRBV7-2 and TRBJ2-5, the CDR3 gives the full variable domain: GAGVSQSPSNKVTEKGKDVELRCDPISGHTALYWYRQSLGQGLEFLIYFQGNSAPDKSGLPSDRFSAERTGGSVSTLTIQRTQQEDSAVYLCASSVWGLETQYFGPGTRLLVL.

This clonotype was seen a handful of times. This chain joins TRBV7-2 and TRBJ1-6; D is unclear. Germline values: CDR1 SGHTA, CDR2 FQGNSA. The ends were cut back, 1 base at V and 2 bases at J, with 12 bases in the middle. The CDR3 length is 17 residues. The CDR3: CASSLGRSDTYNSPLHF. The DNA of the CDR3 is TGTGCCAGCAGCTTAGGGCGGTCCGACACCTATAATTCACCCCTCCACTTT.

This chain joins TRBV11-2 and TRBJ2-3; no reliable D call. The length of the CDR3 is 15 residues. CDR1 and CDR2 (germline): SGHAT, FQNNGV. V lost 5 bases, J lost 2 bases, and 14 bases lay in between. CDR3 amino acids: CASSPIRPTTDTQYF. The CDR3, as DNA: TGTGCCAGCAGCCCGATTCGGCCCACCACAGATACGCAGTATTTT.

This rearrangement joins TRBV4-3 to TRBJ2-1; D remains ambiguous. The germline CDR1 and CDR2 sequences are LGHNA and YSLEER. CDR3 size: 16 residues. V shed 1 base and J shed 6 bases, with 16 bases lying between them. In nucleotides, the CDR3 is TGCGCCAGCAGCCAAGTTGTCGCAGGTTTGAGCAATGAGCAGTTCTTC. Amino acid sequence: CASSQVVAGLSNEQFF.

This chain links TRBV6-2 or TRBV6-3 with TRBJ2-7; TRBD1 aligns across 7 bases. Unmatched junction bases numbered 4, after V lost 10 bases and J lost 1 base. Germline lookup yields CDR1 MNHEY and CDR2 SVGEGT. The CDR3 consists of 12 residues. This chain's CDR3 is CATMDRSYEQYF. The CDR3 DNA is TGTGCCACCATGGACAGGTCCTACGAGCAGTACTTC.

The chain links TRBV2 to TRBJ2-7; 8 bases match TRBD1. From germline, CDR1 is SNHLY and CDR2 FYNNEI. V lost 8 bases to trimming and J lost 3 bases; unmatched junction nucleotides: 9. This CDR3 region has 14 residues. CDR3 sequence (DNA): TGTGCCAGCCGTTCAGGGGGCAGTTTCTACGAGCAGTACTTC. Translating it yields CASRSGGSFYEQYF.